The rows below give T cell receptor beta chains drawn from one sample of a study of blood T cell repertoires in COVID-19. The assay was immunoSEQ multiplex PCR, and TCRdb's table has in-frame clones only and misses some. This sample has approximately 31,000 clones, with roughly 87% found just once. The sample consisted of peripheral blood. Receptor source: a woman aged 55-70 years with active COVID-19. The CDR3 runs from the conserved cysteine through the conserved F or W. Fields, in order: D gene, V gene, CDR3 length, J gene, clone size, CDR3 DNA, CDR3 protein. D genes are given only for firm matches. Some rows mark clone size as missing; the rest say once, few, many or name a class of expanded clone.

d_call: .; v_call: TRBV28; cdr3_length: 16; j_call: TRBJ2-2; clone_size: .; cdr3_nt: TGTGCCAGCAGTTTATTGGGTAGCGCGAACACCGGGGAGCTGTTTTTT; cdr3_aa: CASSLLGSANTGELFF
d_call: .; v_call: TRBV21-1; cdr3_length: 13; j_call: TRBJ2-7; clone_size: few; cdr3_nt: TGTGCCAGCCGGAGGGCAGGCCTCTACGAGCAGTACTTC; cdr3_aa: CASRRAGLYEQYF
d_call: .; v_call: TRBV12-3/TRBV12-4; cdr3_length: 13; j_call: TRBJ2-5; clone_size: .; cdr3_nt: TGTGCCAGCAGGCTCCCGGGTGCGGAGACCCAGTACTTC; cdr3_aa: CASRLPGAETQYF
d_call: .; v_call: TRBV7-3; cdr3_length: 16; j_call: TRBJ2-5; clone_size: .; cdr3_nt: TGTGCCAGCAGCTCAACCCGACTAGTAGAGGGCGAGACCCAGTACTTC; cdr3_aa: CASSSTRLVEGETQYF
d_call: .; v_call: TRBV21-1; cdr3_length: 13; j_call: TRBJ2-3; clone_size: .; cdr3_nt: .; cdr3_aa: CASSEDLSPRSIF
d_call: .; v_call: TRBV12-3/TRBV12-4; cdr3_length: 13; j_call: TRBJ2-7; clone_size: .; cdr3_nt: TGTGCCAGCAGCCAGACACTCTACGGCGAGCAGTACTTC; cdr3_aa: CASSQTLYGEQYF
d_call: .; v_call: TRBV4-1; cdr3_length: 15; j_call: TRBJ2-1; clone_size: .; cdr3_nt: TGCGCCAGCAGCCCTTCGGGGGTCTCCTACAATGAGCAGTTCTTC; cdr3_aa: CASSPSGVSYNEQFF
d_call: TRBD1; v_call: TRBV6-2/TRBV6-3; cdr3_length: 15; j_call: TRBJ2-2; clone_size: .; cdr3_nt: TGTGCCAGCAGTTTCTGGGACAGTACGGTCGGGGAGCTGTTTTTT; cdr3_aa: CASSFWDSTVGELFF
d_call: .; v_call: TRBV25-1; cdr3_length: 12; j_call: TRBJ2-3; clone_size: .; cdr3_nt: TGTGCCAGCAGTACTCCGGGAGATACGCAGTATTTT; cdr3_aa: CASSTPGDTQYF
d_call: .; v_call: TRBV28; cdr3_length: 17; j_call: TRBJ2-1; clone_size: .; cdr3_nt: TGTGCCAGCAGTTTAACCACAGGGCTCCGAACGTACAATGAGCAGTTCTTC; cdr3_aa: CASSLTTGLRTYNEQFF
d_call: TRBD2; v_call: TRBV6-2/TRBV6-3; cdr3_length: 12; j_call: TRBJ2-3; clone_size: .; cdr3_nt: TGTGCCAGCAGTCTAGCGGGGAATACGCAGTATTTT; cdr3_aa: CASSLAGNTQYF
d_call: TRBD1; v_call: TRBV4-2; cdr3_length: 16; j_call: TRBJ1-2; clone_size: .; cdr3_nt: TGTGCCAGCAGCCAAGAACTCGGGGACAGCAACTATGGCTACACCTTC; cdr3_aa: CASSQELGDSNYGYTF
d_call: TRBD1; v_call: TRBV18; cdr3_length: 14; j_call: TRBJ1-2; clone_size: .; cdr3_nt: TGTGCCAGCTCACCCAGACAGGGAGAGTATGGCTACACCTTC; cdr3_aa: CASSPRQGEYGYTF
d_call: TRBD2; v_call: TRBV2; cdr3_length: 10; j_call: TRBJ2-1; clone_size: few; cdr3_nt: TGTGCCAGCGGGAGGGGTGAGCAGTTCTTC; cdr3_aa: CASGRGEQFF
d_call: .; v_call: TRBV30; cdr3_length: 12; j_call: TRBJ2-1; clone_size: .; cdr3_nt: TGTGCCTGGAGTGTAGCGAACAATGAGCAGTTCTTC; cdr3_aa: CAWSVANNEQFF
d_call: .; v_call: TRBV19; cdr3_length: 16; j_call: TRBJ2-3; clone_size: .; cdr3_nt: TGTGCCAGTAGTATGGGCCCGGGAGTAGCCCCAGATACGCAGTATTTT; cdr3_aa: CASSMGPGVAPDTQYF
d_call: TRBD1; v_call: TRBV7-9; cdr3_length: 16; j_call: TRBJ1-2; clone_size: .; cdr3_nt: TGTGCCAGCAGCTTAGCTTTCGGGACAGGGGGCTATGGCTACACCTTC; cdr3_aa: CASSLAFGTGGYGYTF
d_call: .; v_call: TRBV4-2; cdr3_length: 15; j_call: TRBJ2-2; clone_size: few; cdr3_nt: TGTGCCAGCAGCCAAGAAAAAAGGGGAACCGGGGAGCTGTTTTTT; cdr3_aa: CASSQEKRGTGELFF
d_call: TRBD1; v_call: TRBV5-6; cdr3_length: 16; j_call: TRBJ1-1; clone_size: .; cdr3_nt: TGTGCCAGCAGCTTAAGGACAGGGGTGGTCATCACTGAAGCTTTCTTT; cdr3_aa: CASSLRTGVVITEAFF
d_call: .; v_call: TRBV19; cdr3_length: 16; j_call: TRBJ1-2; clone_size: .; cdr3_nt: TGTGCCAGTAGGAACATGATTTGGGGGGTCGACTATGGCTACACCTTC; cdr3_aa: CASRNMIWGVDYGYTF
d_call: .; v_call: TRBV11-2; cdr3_length: 15; j_call: TRBJ2-3; clone_size: .; cdr3_nt: TGTGCCAGCAGCTTAGCTCTAGCGTCGACAGATACGCAGTATTTT; cdr3_aa: CASSLALASTDTQYF
d_call: TRBD1; v_call: TRBV28; cdr3_length: 13; j_call: TRBJ1-2; clone_size: once; cdr3_nt: TGTGCCAGCAGTTTGAGGGGGCGCCATGGCTACACCTTC; cdr3_aa: CASSLRGRHGYTF
d_call: .; v_call: TRBV27; cdr3_length: 15; j_call: TRBJ2-7; clone_size: large; cdr3_nt: TGTGCCAGCAGCAAGCTAGCCGGGGGTGGGAACGAGCAGTACTTC; cdr3_aa: CASSKLAGGGNEQYF
d_call: .; v_call: TRBV7-3; cdr3_length: 14; j_call: TRBJ1-4; clone_size: .; cdr3_nt: TGTGCCAGCAGCTCAGGAGGGACGGAAGAAAAACTGTTTTTT; cdr3_aa: CASSSGGTEEKLFF
d_call: .; v_call: TRBV28; cdr3_length: 12; j_call: TRBJ2-7; clone_size: once; cdr3_nt: TGTGCCAGCAGGCAAACTTTCTACGAGCAGTACTTC; cdr3_aa: CASRQTFYEQYF
d_call: TRBD1; v_call: TRBV7-3; cdr3_length: 12; j_call: TRBJ2-1; clone_size: .; cdr3_nt: TGTGCCAGCAGCTGGACAGGGGGTGAGCAGTTCTTC; cdr3_aa: CASSWTGGEQFF